This T cell receptor beta chain was recorded in a study of shared T cell receptors in the human thymus. Between the trimmed V and J ends, which lost 3 bases and 2 bases, there was a span of 11 bases. The CDR3 is 14 amino acids. Germline assignment: CDR1 LNHDA and CDR2 SQIVND (reference sequence). Data came from immunoSEQ multiplex PCR; TCRdb stores just in-frame clones and leaves some out. The sample holds around 340,000 clones, 85% to 95% seen once. The sample taken for sequencing was thymocytes. The genes are TRBV19 and TRBJ2-7, with D possibly TRBD1 on 6 matching bases. The receptor's source is a human donor. The CDR3 here is CASSMGQGPYEQYF. In DNA, the CDR3 is TGTGCCAGTAGTATGGGCCAGGGGCCCTACGAGCAGTACTTC.